This TCR beta chain originates from a study of T cells expressing NK-cell markers. About the research overall: The study drew TCR beta repertoires from sorted CD3+CD56+NKG2C+, CD3+CD56+NKG2C- and CD3+CD56-NKG2C+ T cells.

Following a re-call of the 5' RACE reads, TCRdb has one entry per CDR3 protein and lacks DNA. This sample contains 350,000 to 450,000 distinct CDR3 sequences. To note about this clonotype: The antigen is undetermined.

Study results and caveats: More than 5 donors showed dominant NKG2C+ clonotypes comprising about 1.0-7.5% of their CD8+ T cells.

This sequence originates from a man aged 18-69 years in good health. The sequencing sample was made of blood T cells: a sorted CD56 or NKG2C T cell subset, CD4+ or CD8+ T cells, or bulk PBMC T cells (not recorded which).

CDR3 residues: CASSLGPDRASSYEQYF. The genes are TRBV5-1 and TRBJ2-7; TCRdb outputs TRBD1, but without DNA this stays unchecked. The CDR3 spans 17 residues. Germline-derived CDR1 and CDR2 are SGHRS and YFSETQ.